What follows are 31 T cell receptor beta chains derived from one specimen sequenced in a study of CD8+CD57+ T cells in acquired aplastic anemia (dated by TCRdb to the late 2010s). Sequencing used an Illumina HiSeq 2000. Profiling of TCR beta VDJ combinations and CDR3 sequences used genomic DNA as the template. TCRdb passed the public sequencing reads through fastp at Q25 and MiXCR, retaining productive beta sequences. Here each entry gathers all rows of one CDR3 protein and keeps the most common genes and DNA. Across this sample there are some 290,000 distinct CDR3 sequences, with 55% to 60% seen only once. The ten largest clones take up approximately 8% of the sample. The sample comprised sorted CD4+, CD8+, or CD8+CD57+ T cells (not recorded which) from PBMCs. The receptors stem from a human donor with severe aplastic anemia or a healthy control (not recorded which).

This clonotype was detected ten times or more. The rearrangement links TRBV12-3 or TRBV12-4 to TRBJ2-3, with 11 nucleotides matching TRBD2. With 2 bases clipped from V and 3 bases from J, the junction kept 4 bases outside the gene matches. The CDR3 is made up of 16 amino acids. The DNA for the CDR3 is TGTGCCAGCAGTTTAACGAGACTAGCGGGGACAGATACGCAGTATTTT. This sequence encodes CASSLTRLAGTDTQYF.

This clonotype was picked up many times. This chain links TRBV19 with TRBJ2-7, with 9 bases fitting TRBD1. This CDR3 is 14 amino acids long. Germline CDR1 reads LNHDA; CDR2 reads SQIVND (reference sequence). V shed 6 bases, J shed 2 bases, and the junction held 5 bases outside the gene matches. CDR3 nucleotides: TGTGCCAGTAGAACCGGGACAGGGCCCTACGAGCAGTACTTC. Its protein is CASRTGTGPYEQYF.

The rearrangement links TRBV28 to TRBJ2-2, with a weak D call TRBD2 (5 bases). The ends were cut back, 7 bases at V and 4 bases at J, with 13 bases in the middle. Germline CDR1 and CDR2: MDHEN and SYDVKM. The length of the CDR3 is 14 residues. The CDR3 reads CASIESGITGELFF. The CDR3, as DNA: TGTGCCAGCATCGAGTCCGGGATCACCGGGGAGCTGTTTTTT.

The J gene is TRBJ2-5, the V gene TRBV2, with D possibly being TRBD1 (5 bases). CDR3 size: 15 residues. In germline, CDR1 is SNHLY, CDR2 FYNNEI. V lost 3 bases to trimming and J lost 4 bases, with 15 bases between them. As DNA, the CDR3 is TGTGCCAGCAGTGATGGGGTGGGGCGGTCAGAGACCCAGTACTTC. Its protein product is CASSDGVGRSETQYF.

This clonotype was seen repeatedly, ten times or more. The chain carries TRBV25-1 and TRBJ1-4, with TRBD1 identical over 7 bases. The germline V gene has CDR1 MGHDK and CDR2 SYGVNS. Germline trimming cut 2 bases from V and 8 bases from J; bases unmatched to any gene: 8. The CDR3 is 15 residues long. CDR3 sequence: CASSEPRQGGEKLFF. In nucleotides, the CDR3 is TGTGCCAGCAGTGAACCCCGACAGGGAGGCGAAAAACTGTTTTTT.

This clonotype was detected a few times. Compared with germline, one end of the junction differs, possibly owing to a read error. The gene calls are TRBV10-3 and TRBJ1-6; D unresolved. This CDR3 has 14 amino acids. CDR1 is ENHRY and CDR2 is SYGVKD in the germline V gene. This CDR3 reads CAISEGGYSSPLHF. In DNA, the CDR3 is TGTGCCATCAGTGAGGGCGGTTATAGTTCACCCCTCCACTTT.

This clonotype was observed many times. This chain connects TRBV7-2 to TRBJ2-7, with TRBD2 identical over 9 bases. The CDR3 is made up of 15 amino acids. Looked up from germline, CDR1 is SGHTA and CDR2 is FQGNSA. Losses at the gene ends were 4 bases for V and 3 bases for J; bases not matched to a gene: 7. The CDR3 bases are TGTGCCAGCAGCTCGGAGCGGGGGGCCTTCTACGAGCAGTACTTC. Protein: CASSSERGAFYEQYF. The whole variable domain, remainder taken from reference TRBV7-2 and TRBJ2-7, is GAGVSQSPSNKVTEKGKDVELRCDPISGHTALYWYRQSLGQGLEFLIYFQGNSAPDKSGLPSDRFSAERTGGSVSTLTIQRTQQEDSAVYLCASSSERGAFYEQYFGPGTRLTVT.

The V gene is TRBV19, the J gene TRBJ2-7; 13 bases match TRBD2. Germline-derived CDR1 and CDR2 are LNHDA and SQIVND (reference sequence). The CDR3 extends over 15 amino acids. V shed 5 bases, J shed 6 bases, and the junction held 7 bases outside the gene matches. The CDR3 sequence is CASSAGTSGTREQYF. Here the CDR3 DNA reads TGTGCCAGTAGTGCCGGGACTAGCGGGACCCGCGAGCAGTACTTC.

In this sample, this clonotype turned up once. The J gene is TRBJ2-5, the V gene TRBV15; TRBD2 agrees at 8 bases. The J call may be wrong; the DNA end is better matched by TRBJ2-7. CDR3 length equals 14 residues. CDR1 is LNHNV, CDR2 YYDKDF, per germline (reference sequence). CDR3 coding DNA: TGTGCCACCAGCAGAGGTTCTAGCGGGTACGAGCAGTACTTC. Translation gives CATSRGSSGYEQYF.

This rearrangement joins TRBV7-2 to TRBJ2-6; D gene ambiguous. The CDR3 loop spans 16 amino acids. Germline V gene lookup returns CDR1 SGHTA and CDR2 FQGNSA. Trimming shortened V by 1 base and J by 0 bases, and 7 bases separated the two germline ends. CDR3 coding DNA: TGTGCCAGCAGCTTAGATTGGAGCTCTGGGGCCAACGTCCTGACTTTC. Translating gives CASSLDWSSGANVLTF.

V gene TRBV10-3 combines with J gene TRBJ1-1; unclear D gene. Trimming stripped 4 bases from V and 11 bases from J, with 17 bases between. This CDR3 comprises 13 residues. The V gene's germline CDR1 is ENHRY and CDR2 SYGVKD. The chain's CDR3 is CAISGAGTRDAFF. DNA for the CDR3: TGTGCCATCAGTGGGGCAGGTACACGCGATGCTTTCTTT.

This sequence joins TRBV10-2 and TRBJ2-1, with D perhaps given as TRBD1 or TRBD2 (6 bases each). The germline V gene has CDR1 WSHSY and CDR2 SAAADI. This CDR3 region has 14 residues. Trimming took 7 bases from V and 0 from J, leaving 10 bases between them. CDR3 bases: TGCGCCAGCAAAGGGGGGAGCTCCTACAATGAGCAGTTCTTC. Translation gives CASKGGSSYNEQFF.

At least ten counts were recorded for this clonotype. The chain carries TRBV28 and TRBJ2-7, with 10 positions matching TRBD1. The CDR3 runs 14 residues. The V gene end was trimmed by 7 bases and the J gene end by 0 bases; junction bases not matched to a gene: 3. In germline, CDR1 is MDHEN, CDR2 SYDVKM. The CDR3 region is CASTRDRGSYEQYF. In DNA form, the CDR3 reads TGTGCCAGCACCAGGGACAGGGGCTCCTACGAGCAGTACTTC.

This clonotype showed up just a few times. The genes are TRBV20-1 and TRBJ2-7; 8 bases fit TRBD1. Germline V CDR1 and CDR2: DFQATT, SNEGSKA (reference sequence). The CDR3 extends over 11 amino acids. In nucleotides, the CDR3 is TGCAGGACAGGGGAAGACTACGAGCAGTACTTC. Its protein product is CRTGEDYEQYF.

The gene calls are TRBV6-2 or TRBV6-3 and TRBJ2-4; D uncertain. Per germline, CDR1 MNHEY and CDR2 SVGEGT. The ends were cut back, 2 bases at V and 5 bases at J, with 4 bases in the middle. There are 12 residues in the CDR3. In nucleotides, the CDR3 is TGTGCCAGCAGTTACGCCGAAAACATTCAGTACTTC. Translation gives CASSYAENIQYF.

In this sample, this clonotype turned up once. The gene calls are TRBV5-4 and TRBJ2-5; maybe TRBD1 (6 bases). Germline lookup yields CDR1 SGHNT and CDR2 YYREEE (reference sequence). The CDR3 runs 14 residues. Between the trimmed V and J ends, which lost 0 bases and 6 bases, there was a span of 12 bases. The CDR3 spells CASSLGQGLKTQYF. The CDR3 region has the DNA TGTGCCAGCAGCTTGGGGCAGGGGCTAAAGACCCAGTACTTC. The full variable domain, its missing parts supplied by reference TRBV5-4 and TRBJ2-5, is ETGVTQSPTHLIKTRGQQVTLRCSSQSGHNTVSWYQQALGQGPQFIFQYYREEENGRGNFPPRFSGLQFPNYSSELNVNALELDDSALYLCASSLGQGLKTQYFGPGTRLLVL.

The chain carries TRBV5-1 and TRBJ1-4; 11 nucleotides line up with TRBD1. The CDR3 consists of 15 residues. Germline V gives CDR1 SGHRS, CDR2 YFSETQ. V shed 4 bases and J 8 bases; nucleotides not matched to a gene: 7. In DNA form, the CDR3 reads TGCGCCAGCAGCCGGGGGACAGGGGGGGAGGAAAAACTGTTTTTT. Its protein is CASSRGTGGEEKLFF.

The CDR3 DNA reads as TGTGCCAGCAGGGGACAGGGGGACACTGAAGCTTTCTTT. Its translation is CASRGQGDTEAFF. The chain carries TRBV2 and TRBJ1-1; 11 bases line up with TRBD1. The CDR3 sequence is 13 residues long. The germline V gene encodes CDR1 SNHLY and CDR2 FYNNEI. The ends lost 6 bases at V and 3 bases at J; junction bases unmatched: 0.

On this clonotype: A read error may account for a junction end that differs from germline. The V and J genes are TRBV19 and TRBJ1-2; D not certain. The CDR3 loop spans 11 amino acids. Germline V gene lookup returns CDR1 LNHDA and CDR2 SQIVND (reference sequence). The CDR3 is CASSIGMEPAF. CDR3 coding DNA: TGTGCCAGTAGTATCGGAATGGAGCCTGCGTTC.

This sequence joins TRBV24-1 and TRBJ2-1; weak D call: TRBD1 (5 bases). Trimming took 4 bases from V and 3 from J, leaving 15 bases between them. CDR3 length: 16 residues. Per germline, CDR1 KGHDR and CDR2 SFDVKD. This CDR3 reads CATSDRERVGYNEQFF. Here the CDR3 DNA reads TGTGCCACCAGTGACAGGGAAAGGGTGGGCTACAATGAGCAGTTCTTC.

The chain couples TRBV2 to TRBJ1-6; D perhaps matches TRBD1 (5 bases). The CDR3 extends over 16 amino acids. Trimming shortened V by 0 bases and J by 5 bases, and 11 bases separated the two germline ends. CDR1 is SNHLY, CDR2 FYNNEI, per germline. The DNA for the CDR3 is TGTGCCAGCAGTGAAGCGCAGACAGCTGATAATTCACCCCTCCACTTT. The encoded protein is CASSEAQTADNSPLHF.

The sample holds a few counts of this clonotype. The V gene is TRBV10-3, the J gene TRBJ2-7; unclear D gene. Germline V gene data show CDR1 as ENHRY and CDR2 as SYGVKD. Trimming stripped 3 bases from V and 1 base from J, with 7 bases between. CDR3 length equals 13 residues. CDR3 DNA: TGTGCCATCAGTGATGCACAGTCCTACGAGCAGTACTTC. It specifies CAISDAQSYEQYF.

The gene calls are TRBV20-1 and TRBJ1-1; no firm D call. CDR1 and CDR2 (germline): DFQATT, SNEGSKA (reference sequence). This CDR3 contains 15 residues. V was clipped by 5 bases and J by 4 bases, with 20 bases between them. The CDR3 loop is CSAPQYVSAATEAFF. For the CDR3, the DNA is TGCAGTGCTCCTCAGTACGTTTCGGCGGCCACTGAAGCTTTCTTT.

This clonotype was counted at least ten times. V is TRBV19 and J is TRBJ1-1; D may be TRBD1 (5 bases). This CDR3 contains 16 residues. Germline loops: CDR1 LNHDA, CDR2 SQIVND (reference sequence). Trimming took off 7 bases at V and 0 bases at J, with 18 bases between the two ends. CDR3: CASNPLYGGVNTEAFF. Written as DNA, the CDR3 is TGTGCCAGTAATCCCCTTTACGGAGGGGTGAACACTGAAGCTTTCTTT.

The genes are TRBV7-9 and TRBJ2-5; D is possibly TRBD1 or TRBD2 (6 bases each). There are 14 residues in the CDR3. Germline V CDR1 and CDR2: SEHNR, FQNEAQ (reference sequence). V gave up 5 bases and J gave up 5 bases, with 15 bases separating them. The CDR3 DNA follows: TGTGCCAGCAGCCGAGGGGGGATCGGGGAGACCCAGTACTTC. Translation: CASSRGGIGETQYF.

Here the CDR3 reads CASSYAGDETQYF. The DNA for the CDR3 is TGTGCCAGCAGCTACGCAGGGGACGAGACCCAGTACTTC. V usage is TRBV5-8 and J usage is TRBJ2-7, with D perhaps TRBD1 (6 bases). Judging by the DNA end, TRBJ2-5 fits better; the J call may be wrong. The CDR3 is 13 amino acids. CDR1 and CDR2 (germline): SGHTS, YDEGEE.

There are many counts of this clonotype. The gene calls are TRBV6-4 and TRBJ1-6; TRBD1 agrees at 10 bases. The CDR3 has 13 residues. V lost 5 bases and J lost 9; bases outside the gene matches: 1. Germline lookup yields CDR1 MRHNA and CDR2 SNTAGT. The CDR3 nucleotides read TGTGCCAGCAGTCGGGACAGGGGTTCACCCCTCCACTTT. Translating gives CASSRDRGSPLHF.

The V call is TRBV19, the J call TRBJ2-7, with a weak D call TRBD1 (5 bases). The CDR3 runs to 13 residues. CDR1 and CDR2 (germline): LNHDA, SQIVND (reference sequence). V lost 8 bases to trimming and J lost 0 bases, with 11 bases between them. The CDR3 here is CASGQGPSYEQYF. The CDR3 region has the DNA TGTGCCAGTGGGCAGGGCCCCTCCTACGAGCAGTACTTC.

This rearrangement joins TRBV20-1 to TRBJ1-2, with 9 bases that match TRBD1. CDR3 size: 16 residues. The J segment lost 4 bases and the V segment lost 6 bases, leaving 15 bases of the junction unmatched. CDR1 is DFQATT, CDR2 SNEGSKA, per germline (reference sequence). DNA of the CDR3: TGCAGTGCCAGTAGTATACAGGGGGCTCAAAGCTATGGCTACACCTTC. It encodes CSASSIQGAQSYGYTF.

This clonotype was picked up many times. This chain uses TRBV4-3 with TRBJ2-5; D possibly corresponds to TRBD1 (6 bases). Trimming took 0 bases from V and 2 from J, leaving 10 bases between them. Germline V gene data show CDR1 as LGHNA and CDR2 as YSLEER. The CDR3 covers 15 residues. CDR3 nucleotide sequence: TGCGCCAGCAGCCAAGAAGCGAGGGGGCAAGAGACCCAGTACTTC. This sequence encodes CASSQEARGQETQYF.

This clonotype was found a few times. The V and J genes are TRBV9 and TRBJ2-1; D gene uncertain. CDR1 is SGDLS and CDR2 is YYNGEE in the germline V gene. Trimming stripped 0 bases from V and 10 bases from J, with 8 bases between. The CDR3 consists of 12 residues. The CDR3 loop is CASSVGHLEQFF. Written as DNA, the CDR3 is TGTGCCAGCAGCGTAGGACATCTCGAGCAGTTCTTC.